These 15 T cell receptor beta chains were sequenced from one sample in a study of blood T cell repertoires in COVID-19. TCRdb keeps only in-frame clones here, not all; method: immunoSEQ multiplex PCR. Seen here are about 180,000 clones, roughly four fifths observed once, and the top ten hold approximately 7.1%. Sequencing was carried out using peripheral blood. Source of these receptors: a human donor in a cohort sampled during active COVID-19.

V gene TRBV2 combines with J gene TRBJ1-5; no clear D gene. V was trimmed by 1 base and J by 4 bases, leaving 5 bases between them. The length of the CDR3 is 13 residues. Germline V gives CDR1 SNHLY, CDR2 FYNNEI. CDR3 region: CASSEGQNQPQHF. CDR3 nucleotide sequence: TGTGCCAGCAGTGAAGGGCAGAATCAGCCCCAGCATTTT.

CDR3 nucleotides: TGTGCCAGCAGTGGCCCGGGGGGGTACGAGCAGTACTTC. Translating it yields CASSGPGGYEQYF. V gene TRBV27 combines with J gene TRBJ2-7; 8 bases map to TRBD2. The J segment lost 4 bases and the V segment lost 5 bases, leaving 4 bases of the junction unmatched. The CDR3 runs 13 residues. In germline, CDR1 is MNHEY, CDR2 SMNVEV (reference sequence).

The V and J genes are TRBV21-1 and TRBJ1-4; the listed D gene, TRBD1, was not tested against the DNA. TRBV21-1 is a known pseudogene. The CDR3 length is 13 residues. The CDR3 region has the DNA TGTGCCCCCAAAGGACAGGGCTCCGAAAAACTGTTTTTT. This codes for CAPKGQGSEKLFF.

CDR3 amino acids: CASVRPRVYGYTF. The CDR3 coding sequence is TGTGCCAGCGTCAGGCCCAGGGTATATGGCTACACCTTC. The chain couples TRBV2 to TRBJ1-2; D is possibly TRBD1 (5 bases). This CDR3 contains 13 residues. The V gene's germline CDR1 is SNHLY and CDR2 FYNNEI. With 8 bases removed from V and 5 bases from J, the gap between germline ends came to 15 bases.

This clone has more than one count but fewer than ten. The chain uses TRBV28 and TRBJ2-7; TRBD1 agrees at 7 bases. Germline V gives CDR1 MDHEN, CDR2 SYDVKM. This CDR3 comprises 12 residues. With V trimmed by 7 bases and J by 7 bases, 7 bases remained unmatched. The CDR3 DNA sequence: TGTGCCAGCAACTCCAGGGGGATTGAGCAGTACTTC. Translating it yields CASNSRGIEQYF.

The V gene is TRBV24-1, the J gene TRBJ2-3; possibly TRBD1 for D (5 bases). V lost 4 bases to trimming and J lost 1 base, with 8 bases between them. This CDR3 contains 14 residues. CDR1 KGHDR and CDR2 SFDVKD come from the germline V gene. CDR3 DNA sequence: TGTGCCACCAGTGACGAGACAGGCACAGATACGCAGTATTTT. It is translated as CATSDETGTDTQYF.

This clone was detected a few times. The chain is built from TRBV5-6 and TRBJ1-3, with 8 bases lining up with TRBD1. V gave up 3 bases and J gave up 2 bases; unmatched junction bases: 13. In germline, CDR1 is SGHDT, CDR2 YYEEEE. The CDR3 contains 18 residues. CDR3 nucleotides: TGTGCCAGCAGCTCCGACAGGGGATTACTGCTGACTGGAAACACCATATATTTT. Translated: CASSSDRGLLLTGNTIYF.

This rearrangement joins TRBV7-8 to TRBJ2-1; TRBD2 might be the D (5 bases). CDR1 and CDR2 (germline): SGHVS, FQNEAQ. V was shortened by 0 bases and J by 7 bases, with 7 bases between the two germline ends. The CDR3 runs 13 residues. The CDR3, as DNA: TGTGCCAGCAGCTTAGCGTCGGGGAATGAGCAGTTCTTC. This translates into CASSLASGNEQFF.

V gene TRBV5-1 combines with J gene TRBJ2-3, with 12 bases that match TRBD2. After removal of 0 bases from V and 9 bases from J, the junction contained 2 bases not matched to a gene. The CDR3 loop spans 14 amino acids. The germline CDR1 and CDR2 sequences are SGHRS and YFSETQ. The CDR3 sequence: CASSLGLAGDTQYF. Written as DNA, the CDR3 is TGCGCCAGCAGCTTGGGACTAGCGGGGGACACGCAGTATTTT.

This sequence joins TRBV19 and TRBJ2-3, with 7 bases that match TRBD2. The trim removed 4 bases at V and 2 bases at J, leaving 9 bases unmatched. The CDR3 loop spans 16 amino acids. Germline values: CDR1 LNHDA, CDR2 SQIVND (reference sequence). The CDR3 protein is CASSRRDYPNTDTQYF. In nucleotides, the CDR3 is TGTGCCAGTAGTAGGCGGGACTACCCGAACACAGATACGCAGTATTTT.

The chain combines TRBV5-1 with TRBJ1-4, with D tentatively TRBD1 (6 bases). Germline CDR1 reads SGHRS; CDR2 reads YFSETQ. The CDR3 consists of 15 residues. V shed 1 base and J shed 5 bases, with 12 bases lying between them. The CDR3, as DNA: TGCGCCAGCAGCTTGAAACAGGGTAACAATGAAAAACTGTTTTTT. This gives the protein CASSLKQGNNEKLFF.

The rearrangement joins TRBV29-1 to TRBJ2-4, with a tentative D call TRBD1 (5 bases). The CDR3 covers 13 residues. Germline CDR1 and CDR2: SQVTM and ANQGSEA. V lost 6 bases to trimming and J lost 4 bases, with 13 bases between them. CDR3 region: CSVITGEKNIQYF. The CDR3 DNA reads as TGCAGCGTGATAACAGGAGAAAAAAACATTCAGTACTTC.

In its sample, this clone was seen once. The gene calls are TRBV3-1 (or the pseudogene TRBV3-2) and TRBJ2-7; the D gene is possibly TRBD2 (7 bases). CDR1 and CDR2 (germline): LGHDT, YNNKEL (reference sequence). V lost 4 bases and J 2 bases, leaving 12 bases between the germline ends. This CDR3 contains 14 residues. The CDR3 DNA follows: TGTGCCAGCAGCCCCCTCGGGGGGCCCTACGAGCAGTACTTC. It yields the protein CASSPLGGPYEQYF.

J is TRBJ2-1 and V is TRBV3-1 (or the pseudogene TRBV3-2), with 11 nucleotides matching TRBD1. Germline V gene data show CDR1 as LGHDT and CDR2 as YNNKEL (reference sequence). Trimming cost V 4 bases and J 7 bases; bases outside gene matches: 3. The CDR3 consists of 14 residues. The chain's CDR3 is CASSPGTGGNEQFF. The CDR3, as DNA: TGTGCCAGCAGCCCGGGGACAGGGGGTAATGAGCAGTTCTTC.

This clone has only one observation. The J gene is TRBJ1-4, the V gene TRBV11-2; possible D gene TRBD1, 6 bases. The CDR3 contains 13 residues. V lost 4 bases, J lost 10 bases, and 13 bases lay in between. From germline, CDR1 is SGHAT and CDR2 FQNNGV. The CDR3, as DNA: TGTGCCAGCAGCTCAACAGGGTTCGGAAAACTGTTTTTT. This gives the protein CASSSTGFGKLFF.